One and the same sample provided the 17 T cell receptor beta chains below, sequenced in a study of shared clonotypes between healthy human individuals. Clones were sequenced by immunoSEQ multiplex PCR, and TCRdb holds only the in-frame ones, with some missing. The sample lists 170,000 or so clones, around 63% occurring once. Sequenced material: memory CD4+ T cells sorted from blood. Subset indicated: CD45RA-negative fraction. The receptors shown here come from a man aged 25 to 40 in good health.

This clone has a handful of counts. The chain links TRBV10-2 to TRBJ1-1; D is undetermined. V shed 7 bases and J shed 6 bases, with 9 bases lying between them. CDR1 and CDR2 (germline): WSHSY, SAAADI. The CDR3 covers 11 residues. The CDR3 coding sequence is TGCGCCAGCATGTGGCTCGCTGAAGCTTTCTTT. Amino acids: CASMWLAEAFF.

The sample holds a few counts of this clone. The V call is TRBV11-2, the J call TRBJ2-6; perhaps D is TRBD1 or TRBD2 (5 bases each). CDR1 and CDR2 from the germline V gene are SGHAT and FQNNGV. The CDR3 totals 15 residues. V lost 5 bases and J 2 bases, leaving 10 bases between the germline ends. This CDR3 is CASSLRGAGANVLTF. For the CDR3, the DNA is TGTGCCAGCAGCCTGAGAGGGGCTGGGGCCAACGTCCTGACTTTC.

As concerns this clone: Other DNA sequences of this sample code for an identical CDR3. The V gene is TRBV5-8, the J gene TRBJ2-7; 8 nucleotides match TRBD1. The CDR3 has 13 amino acids. V was pared by 5 bases and J by 3 bases, with 4 bases of the junction left unmatched. From germline, CDR1 is SGHTS and CDR2 YDEGEE. As DNA, the CDR3 is TGTGCCAGCAGTAGGGACAGGTACTACGAGCAGTACTTC. Residues: CASSRDRYYEQYF. The full variable domain, its missing parts supplied by reference TRBV5-8 and TRBJ2-7, is EAGVTQSPTHLIKTRGQQATLRCSPISGHTSVYWYQQALGLGLQFLLWYDEGEERNRGNFPPRFSGRQFPNYSSELNVNALELEDSALYLCASSRDRYYEQYFGPGTRLTVT.

This clone was recorded only once. The V and J genes are TRBV18 and TRBJ2-5, with 8 bases that match TRBD2. Trimming took 3 bases from V and 4 from J; bases not matched to a gene: 7. This CDR3 comprises 15 residues. Per germline, CDR1 KGHSH and CDR2 LQKENI. In DNA form, the CDR3 reads TGTGCCAGCTCACCTGGCAGCGGGGGCCGAGAGACCCAGTACTTC. It specifies CASSPGSGGRETQYF.

This clone was observed a few times. The chain has TRBV14 and TRBJ2-7, with 7 bases aligning to TRBD2. Germline trimming cut 0 bases from V and 4 bases from J; bases unmatched to any gene: 9. The CDR3 has 16 residues. Germline V gives CDR1 SGHDN, CDR2 FVKESK. CDR3 nucleotide sequence: TGTGCCAGCAGCCAAGAAGGCGGGAGAGGAAGGTACGAGCAGTACTTC. Its protein product is CASSQEGGRGRYEQYF. The variable domain in full, completed from reference TRBV14 and TRBJ2-7, reads EAGVTQFPSHSVIEKGQTVTLRCDPISGHDNLYWYRRVMGKEIKFLLHFVKESKQDESGMPNNRFLAERTGGTYSTLKVQPAELEDSGVYFCASSQEGGRGRYEQYFGPGTRLTVT.

A word on this clone: A read error may produce the germline difference seen at one junction end. Here the CDR3 reads CASSLAPDSYEQYF. In DNA, the CDR3 is TGTGCTAGCAGCTTAGCCCCGGACAGCTACGAGCAGTACTTC. J is TRBJ2-7 and V is TRBV7-7; possible D gene TRBD1, 6 bases. The CDR3 is 14 amino acids. CDR1 is SSHAT, CDR2 FNYEAQ, per germline (reference sequence). Complete variable domain (other parts from reference TRBV7-7 and TRBJ2-7): GAGVSQSPRYKVTKRGQDVTLRCDPISSHATLYWYQQALGQGPEFLTYFNYEAQPDKSGLPSDRFSAERPEGSISTLTIQRTEQRDSAMYRCASSLAPDSYEQYFGPGTRLTVT.

Many counts were recorded for this clone. This CDR3 is CASSPHRLVHPGEQFF. The DNA of the CDR3 is TGTGCCAGCAGTCCCCACCGGCTAGTCCATCCCGGGGAGCAGTTCTTC. This chain joins TRBV12-1 and TRBJ2-1; the tabulated D call, TRBD2, remains unverified against the DNA. TRBV12-1 is marked as a pseudogene. This CDR3 is built from 16 residues.

Concerning this clone: Other DNA sequences in this specimen translate into the identical CDR3. This chain uses TRBV4-2 with TRBJ2-3, with 12 bases identical to TRBD2. Germline-derived CDR1 and CDR2 are LGHNA and YNFKEQ. This CDR3 comprises 17 residues. After removal of 0 bases from V and 3 bases from J, the junction contained 4 bases not matched to a gene. Here the CDR3 reads CASSQELAGGSTDTQYF. As DNA, the CDR3 is TGTGCCAGCAGCCAAGAACTAGCGGGAGGATCGACAGATACGCAGTATTTT.

This clone was recorded once. The V call is TRBV5-6, the J call TRBJ2-7; TRBD2 aligns across 12 bases. The V segment lost 3 bases and the J segment 4 bases; nucleotides outside the gene matches: 8. The CDR3 runs to 16 residues. CDR1 is SGHDT and CDR2 is YYEEEE in the germline V gene. CDR3 coding DNA: TGTGCCAGCAGCTCCCAGACTAGCGGGAGAGGGTACGAGCAGTACTTC. It encodes CASSSQTSGRGYEQYF. The variable domain in full, completed from reference TRBV5-6 and TRBJ2-7, reads DAGVTQSPTHLIKTRGQQVTLRCSPKSGHDTVSWYQQALGQGPQFIFQYYEEEERQRGNFPDRFSGHQFPNYSSELNVNALLLGDSALYLCASSSQTSGRGYEQYFGPGTRLTVT.

The rearrangement links TRBV11-2 to TRBJ2-7; TRBD2 might be the D (6 bases). The CDR3 is 16 residues long. The V gene's germline CDR1 is SGHAT and CDR2 FQNNGV. V was clipped by 3 bases and J by 3 bases, with 18 bases between them. In nucleotides, the CDR3 is TGTGCCAGCAGCTTGTCTTTCGGGAGCATCTTCTACGAGCAGTACTTC. As protein: CASSLSFGSIFYEQYF.

V is TRBV12-5 and J is TRBJ2-7; D might be TRBD1 (5 bases). The length of the CDR3 is 13 residues. CDR1 and CDR2 (germline): LGHNT, FRNRAP. V was trimmed by 2 bases and J by 2 bases, leaving 7 bases between them. DNA of the CDR3: TGTGCTAGTGGTTTGCAGGGTACCTACGAGCAGTACTTC. This sequence encodes CASGLQGTYEQYF.

This clone has a handful of counts. The gene calls are TRBV6-5 and TRBJ2-7; perhaps TRBD2 as D (6 bases). Per germline, CDR1 MNHEY and CDR2 SVGAGI. Trimming removed 6 bases from V and 3 bases from J, with 15 bases in between. The CDR3 loop spans 14 amino acids. The DNA of the CDR3 is TGTGCCAGCAGCTCGACTAGATTAGGCTACGAGCAGTACTTC. Translating it yields CASSSTRLGYEQYF.

This chain joins TRBV5-1 and TRBJ2-3, with TRBD2 identical over 9 bases. CDR3 length: 17 amino acids. CDR1 SGHRS and CDR2 YFSETQ come from the germline V gene. The V segment lost 2 bases and the J segment 1 base; nucleotides outside the gene matches: 8. CDR3 DNA: TGCGCCAGCAGCTTCCTAGTGAGGACTAGCGGCACAGATACGCAGTATTTT. Its protein is CASSFLVRTSGTDTQYF.

J is TRBJ1-1 and V is TRBV7-9, with 9 bases that match TRBD1. The junction had 2 bases not matched to a gene; V was cut back by 6 bases and J by 3 bases. Germline CDR1 SEHNR, CDR2 FQNEAQ (reference sequence). This CDR3 is 13 amino acids long. DNA for the CDR3: TGTGCCAGCAGATGGACAGGGGACACTGAAGCTTTCTTT. This encodes CASRWTGDTEAFF.

V and J are TRBV7-8 and TRBJ2-5, with a tentative D call TRBD1 (6 bases). CDR3 length equals 14 residues. V lost 1 base and J 4 bases, leaving 10 bases between the germline ends. Per the germline V gene, CDR1 is SGHVS and CDR2 is FQNEAQ. The CDR3 region has the DNA TGTGCCAGCAGCTTAGGAGGCAGGGGAGAGACCCAGTACTTC. It specifies CASSLGGRGETQYF.

In this sample, this clone turned up a few times. CDR3 bases: TGTGCCAGCAGCACCAACAGGGGAAGCACTGAAGCTTTCTTT. This gives the protein CASSTNRGSTEAFF. The gene calls are TRBV7-9 and TRBJ1-1; 7 nucleotides agree with TRBD1. There are 14 residues in the CDR3. V dropped 5 bases and J dropped 4; count of bases not matched to a gene: 7. CDR1 is SEHNR, CDR2 FQNEAQ, per germline (reference sequence).

The chain has TRBV7-2 and TRBJ1-2, with D perhaps matching TRBD1 (6 bases). Germline assignment: CDR1 SGHTA and CDR2 FQGNSA. This CDR3 region has 14 residues. V lost 8 bases, J lost 6 bases, and 19 bases lay in between. The CDR3 bases are TGTGCCAGCTCTCGAGAGGGCAGGGGAGATGGCTACACCTTC. Protein: CASSREGRGDGYTF. Together with reference TRBV7-2 and TRBJ1-2, the CDR3 gives the full variable domain: GAGVSQSPSNKVTEKGKDVELRCDPISGHTALYWYRQSLGQGLEFLIYFQGNSAPDKSGLPSDRFSAERTGGSVSTLTIQRTQQEDSAVYLCASSREGRGDGYTFGSGTRLTVV.